A selection of T cell receptor beta chains follows, all from one sample in a study of cytomegalovirus exposure and HLA in healthy donors. Libraries were prepared by immunoSEQ multiplex PCR; TCRdb keeps only in-frame clonotypes and omits some of them. Of 76,000 or so clones listed, 79% are singletons. Sequencing was performed on PBMCs. The receptors here all came from a man aged 25 to 40 in good health and CMV-seronegative. The CDR3 runs from the conserved cysteine through the conserved F or W. Fields, in order: clone size, J gene, D gene, V gene, CDR3 protein, CDR3 DNA. D genes are given only for firm matches. Clone size is stated in some rows and not others, as once, few, many or a class when expanded.

size: few; J: TRBJ1-1; D: NA; V: TRBV29-1; CDR3: CSAMQGPNTEAFF; DNA: TGCAGCGCCATGCAGGGTCCGAACACTGAAGCTTTCTTT
size: once; J: TRBJ2-7; D: TRBD2; V: TRBV7-2; CDR3: CASSARLANYEQYF; DNA: TGTGCCAGCAGCGCCCGACTAGCGAACTACGAGCAGTACTTC
size: NA; J: TRBJ1-1; D: NA; V: TRBV30; CDR3: CAWSTTYMNTEAFF; DNA: TGTGCCTGGAGTACTACCTACATGAACACTGAAGCTTTCTTT
size: NA; J: TRBJ1-2; D: NA; V: TRBV7-8; CDR3: CASSRDRNYGYTF; DNA: TGTGCCAGCAGCCGAGACAGAAACTATGGCTACACCTTC
size: NA; J: TRBJ2-7; D: TRBD1; V: TRBV19; CDR3: CASSSRQGYEQYF; DNA: TGTGCCAGTAGTAGTAGACAGGGCTACGAGCAGTACTTC
size: NA; J: TRBJ1-1; D: TRBD1; V: TRBV7-9; CDR3: CSSSLTDRVAFF; DNA: TGTTCCAGCAGCTTAACCGACAGGGTAGCTTTCTTT
size: NA; J: TRBJ2-5; D: NA; V: TRBV7-7; CDR3: CASSSRGREGTQYF; DNA: TGTGCTAGCAGCTCTAGAGGGCGGGAAGGGACCCAGTACTTC
size: NA; J: TRBJ1-2; D: NA; V: TRBV28; CDR3: CASNEPGHNYGYTF; DNA: TGTGCCAGCAATGAACCGGGACACAACTATGGCTACACCTTC
size: NA; J: TRBJ1-4; D: NA; V: TRBV28; CDR3: CASSFEGTNEKLFF; DNA: TGTGCCAGCAGTTTTGAGGGTACTAATGAAAAACTGTTTTTT
size: NA; J: TRBJ2-1; D: NA; V: TRBV5-1; CDR3: CASSLAGESSYNEQFF; DNA: TGCGCCAGCAGCTTGGCAGGGGAGAGCTCCTACAATGAGCAGTTCTTC
size: once; J: TRBJ2-7; D: TRBD1; V: TRBV11-3; CDR3: CASSSNRGPTHEQYF; DNA: TGTGCCAGCAGCTCGAACAGGGGGCCAACCCACGAGCAGTACTTC
size: NA; J: TRBJ2-7; D: NA; V: TRBV10-3; CDR3: CAISGKDGSSYEQYF; DNA: TGTGCCATCAGTGGAAAGGACGGGAGCTCCTACGAGCAGTACTTC
size: few; J: TRBJ1-5; D: NA; V: TRBV4-3; CDR3: CASSQLTGDNQPQHF; DNA: TGCGCCAGCAGCCAATTGACAGGAGACAATCAGCCCCAGCATTTT
size: NA; J: TRBJ2-3; D: TRBD2; V: TRBV10-3; CDR3: CAILAGLADTQYF; DNA: TGTGCCATCCTAGCGGGATTGGCAGATACGCAGTATTTT
size: NA; J: TRBJ2-7; D: TRBD1; V: TRBV7-2; CDR3: CASSITGAEQYF; DNA: TGTGCCAGCAGCATTACAGGGGCCGAGCAGTACTTC
size: NA; J: TRBJ1-2; D: TRBD1; V: TRBV15; CDR3: CATSSLTGVGYTF; DNA: TGTGCCACCAGCAGCCTAACAGGGGTTGGCTACACCTTC
size: few; J: TRBJ2-1; D: TRBD1; V: TRBV6-4; CDR3: CASSRDRDPYNEQFF; DNA: TGTGCCAGCAGTCGTGACAGGGATCCGTACAATGAGCAGTTCTTC
size: once; J: TRBJ2-5; D: NA; V: TRBV4-3; CDR3: CASSQDGGQWETQYF; DNA: TGCGCCAGCAGCCAAGACGGGGGGCAGTGGGAGACCCAGTACTTC
size: NA; J: TRBJ2-7; D: NA; V: TRBV6-6; CDR3: CASRSDGGVYEQYF; DNA: TGTGCCAGCAGGTCGGACGGGGGAGTCTACGAGCAGTACTTC
size: once; J: TRBJ1-2; D: NA; V: TRBV29-1; CDR3: CSAKSNYGYTF; DNA: TGCAGCGCTAAGTCTAACTATGGCTACACCTTC
size: NA; J: TRBJ1-5; D: NA; V: TRBV2; CDR3: CASSPDRYSNQPQHF; DNA: TGTGCCAGCAGCCCTGACAGGTATAGCAATCAGCCCCAGCATTTT
size: NA; J: TRBJ2-1; D: NA; V: TRBV5-1; CDR3: CASSIPGAERQFF; DNA: TGCGCCAGCAGCATACCGGGAGCGGAACGGCAGTTCTTC
size: NA; J: TRBJ1-5; D: TRBD1; V: TRBV5-1; CDR3: CASTRVGQHNQPQHF; DNA: TGCGCCAGCACCCGTGTGGGACAGCACAATCAGCCCCAGCATTTT
size: NA; J: TRBJ1-5; D: NA; V: TRBV27; CDR3: CASSLSPGNQPQHF; DNA: TGTGCCAGCAGTTTATCTCCAGGGAATCAGCCCCAGCATTTT
size: NA; J: TRBJ2-3; D: TRBD1; V: TRBV6-5; CDR3: CATGQGAYGTDTQYF; DNA: TGTGCCACTGGACAGGGCGCTTACGGCACAGATACGCAGTATTTT
size: few; J: TRBJ2-4; D: TRBD2; V: TRBV9; CDR3: CASAGVDKNIQYF; DNA: TGTGCCAGCGCGGGAGTCGACAAAAACATTCAGTACTTC
size: NA; J: TRBJ1-1; D: TRBD1; V: TRBV19; CDR3: CASHRGRNTEAFF; DNA: TGTGCCAGTCACAGGGGAAGGAACACTGAAGCTTTCTTT
size: NA; J: TRBJ2-3; D: TRBD2; V: TRBV28; CDR3: CASMVAGGGTDTQYF; DNA: TGTGCCAGCATGGTTGCGGGAGGGGGCACAGATACGCAGTATTTT
size: NA; J: TRBJ1-2; D: TRBD1; V: TRBV7-2; CDR3: CASSSRQGVNYGYTF; DNA: TGTGCCAGCAGCTCTAGACAGGGGGTTAACTATGGCTACACCTTC
size: NA; J: TRBJ1-2; D: NA; V: TRBV18; CDR3: CASSSPNTYGYTF; DNA: TGTGCCAGCTCAAGCCCAAATACTTATGGCTACACCTTC
size: NA; J: TRBJ2-1; D: NA; V: TRBV29-1; CDR3: CSVVLQGTTYNEQFF; DNA: TGCAGCGTTGTACTGCAGGGGACGACCTACAATGAGCAGTTCTTC
size: NA; J: TRBJ2-4; D: TRBD2; V: TRBV10-3; CDR3: CAISEGLAGTKNIQYF; DNA: TGTGCCATCAGTGAGGGACTAGCGGGGACCAAAAACATTCAGTACTTC
size: once; J: TRBJ1-2; D: NA; V: TRBV5-6; CDR3: CASSFGQYGYTF; DNA: TGTGCCAGCAGCTTTGGACAGTATGGCTACACCTTC
size: NA; J: TRBJ2-5; D: TRBD2; V: TRBV9; CDR3: CASSVAMEGGGKAETQYF; DNA: TGTGCCAGCAGCGTAGCCATGGAGGGCGGGGGGAAAGCGGAGACCCAGTACTTC
size: few; J: TRBJ1-6; D: NA; V: TRBV6-5; CDR3: CASSSQGSSPLHF; DNA: TGTGCCAGCAGTTCACAGGGAAGCTCACCCCTCCACTTT
size: NA; J: TRBJ2-5; D: TRBD1; V: TRBV30; CDR3: CAWSVEQGARETQYF; DNA: TGTGCCTGGAGTGTAGAACAGGGGGCACGGGAGACCCAGTACTTC
size: NA; J: TRBJ2-7; D: NA; V: TRBV5-6; CDR3: CASSLQTRYEQYF; DNA: TGTGCCAGCAGCTTACAGACCCGCTACGAGCAGTACTTC